This T cell receptor (beta chain) stems from a study of control samples from healthy donors and cancer patients. From germline, CDR1 is MNHEY and CDR2 SVGAGI. V was shortened by 6 bases and J by 3 bases, with 11 bases between the two germline ends. There are 13 residues in the CDR3. TCRdb keeps only in-frame clones here, not all; method: immunoSEQ multiplex PCR. Of over 100,000 clones in the sample, 70% to 90% were seen once. The chain has TRBV6-5 and TRBJ1-1; a weak D match, TRBD1 (5 bases). The sequence came from a man aged 35 to 55 in good health. The specimen was blood. The CDR3 region is CASSNGHHTEAFF. The CDR3 bases are TGTGCCAGCAGCAATGGACACCACACTGAAGCTTTCTTT.